The rows below give T cell receptor beta chains drawn from one sample of a study of cytomegalovirus exposure and HLA in healthy donors. The data were produced by immunoSEQ multiplex PCR, yet TCRdb's version contains in-frame clones alone and is incomplete. The repertoire holds some 140,000 clones, with 55% to 80% as singletons. Sample: PBMCs. The receptors come from a woman in her thirties or forties in good health and CMV-seronegative. The conserved cysteine and the conserved F or W are not part of the CDR3 here. Size is omitted from some rows. Given values are once, few, many or a class for expanded clones.

clone_size: few; j_call: TRBJ2-1; v_call: TRBV5-6; cdr3_aa: ASSFMESGGVYNEQF
clone_size: few; j_call: TRBJ1-1; v_call: TRBV9; cdr3_aa: ASSVDPGRSTEAF
clone_size: NA; j_call: TRBJ1-5; v_call: TRBV15; cdr3_aa: ATSRDSQQGQGTVSNQPQH
clone_size: NA; j_call: TRBJ2-6; v_call: TRBV5-1; cdr3_aa: ASSLLTSSGANVLT
clone_size: NA; j_call: TRBJ1-1; v_call: TRBV28; cdr3_aa: ASTVTRRGTEAF
clone_size: NA; j_call: TRBJ2-4; v_call: TRBV7-9; cdr3_aa: ASSLSTSGVQY
clone_size: once; j_call: TRBJ2-2; v_call: TRBV4-1; cdr3_aa: ASSQILDTGELF
clone_size: NA; j_call: TRBJ1-3; v_call: TRBV5-4; cdr3_aa: ASRSDSLSGNTIY
clone_size: few; j_call: TRBJ2-1; v_call: TRBV29-1; cdr3_aa: SVEDRRGTGGSNPEV
clone_size: NA; j_call: TRBJ2-1; v_call: TRBV4-1; cdr3_aa: ASSKGLADYNEQF
clone_size: NA; j_call: TRBJ1-2; v_call: TRBV2; cdr3_aa: ASSDRDRGHAGGYT
clone_size: few; j_call: TRBJ2-7; v_call: TRBV14; cdr3_aa: ASSQGGSFSYEQY
clone_size: NA; j_call: TRBJ1-3; v_call: TRBV9; cdr3_aa: ASSAQPSSSGNTIY
clone_size: once; j_call: TRBJ2-7; v_call: TRBV5-6; cdr3_aa: ASSRTNQYEQY
clone_size: few; j_call: TRBJ2-7; v_call: TRBV5-6; cdr3_aa: ASSRGLSSYEQY
clone_size: NA; j_call: TRBJ1-1; v_call: TRBV5-5; cdr3_aa: ASSRSGGMNTEAF
clone_size: NA; j_call: TRBJ1-5; v_call: TRBV19; cdr3_aa: ASSRPQGDAGQPQH
clone_size: NA; j_call: TRBJ1-2; v_call: TRBV25-1; cdr3_aa: ASSESRGYGYT
clone_size: NA; j_call: TRBJ2-7; v_call: TRBV19; cdr3_aa: ASSIGTSYEQY
clone_size: once; j_call: TRBJ2-5; v_call: TRBV7-2; cdr3_aa: ASSLVVGQQETQY
clone_size: NA; j_call: TRBJ2-1; v_call: TRBV4-3; cdr3_aa: ASSQGLSYNEQF
clone_size: few; j_call: TRBJ1-5; v_call: TRBV4-3; cdr3_aa: ASSQGQTGQPQH
clone_size: NA; j_call: TRBJ1-1; v_call: TRBV6-5; cdr3_aa: ASSHGLEGTEAF
clone_size: NA; j_call: TRBJ1-1; v_call: TRBV7-9; cdr3_aa: ASNPSGGELEAF
clone_size: few; j_call: TRBJ2-2; v_call: TRBV6-6; cdr3_aa: ASSLAGGLTGELF
clone_size: NA; j_call: TRBJ2-1; v_call: TRBV5-1; cdr3_aa: ASSLKGGNEQF
clone_size: NA; j_call: TRBJ2-7; v_call: TRBV2; cdr3_aa: ASRGDFYEQY
clone_size: few; j_call: TRBJ1-5; v_call: TRBV5-6; cdr3_aa: ASSLTGSNQPQH
clone_size: NA; j_call: TRBJ1-1; v_call: TRBV28; cdr3_aa: ASSKDRGALNTEAF
clone_size: NA; j_call: TRBJ1-6; v_call: TRBV5-1; cdr3_aa: ASSYNTGRNSPLH
clone_size: NA; j_call: TRBJ2-3; v_call: TRBV29-1; cdr3_aa: SAQGVSRTDTQY
clone_size: NA; j_call: TRBJ2-6; v_call: TRBV5-1; cdr3_aa: ASFDSSSGANVLT
clone_size: NA; j_call: TRBJ1-5; v_call: TRBV4-1; cdr3_aa: ASSQDSRDQPQH
clone_size: NA; j_call: TRBJ2-3; v_call: TRBV7-8; cdr3_aa: ASGTSGGTDTQY
clone_size: NA; j_call: TRBJ2-2; v_call: TRBV7-6; cdr3_aa: ASSSQRGLNTGELF
clone_size: NA; j_call: TRBJ1-1; v_call: TRBV11-2; cdr3_aa: ASSFGQFSEAF
clone_size: NA; j_call: TRBJ2-7; v_call: TRBV9; cdr3_aa: ASSVASGSYEQY
clone_size: NA; j_call: TRBJ2-1; v_call: TRBV5-1; cdr3_aa: ASSLEGQGSYNEQF
clone_size: NA; j_call: TRBJ2-5; v_call: TRBV7-2; cdr3_aa: ASSLRVRETQY
clone_size: NA; j_call: TRBJ1-1; v_call: TRBV11-2; cdr3_aa: ASSFIVGGSLAEAF
clone_size: NA; j_call: NA; v_call: TRBV5-8; cdr3_aa: ASSDARDRGLYEQY
clone_size: NA; j_call: TRBJ2-2; v_call: TRBV4-1; cdr3_aa: ASSHLFTGELF
clone_size: NA; j_call: TRBJ1-4; v_call: TRBV7-8; cdr3_aa: ASSLERGQVEKLF
clone_size: NA; j_call: TRBJ2-4; v_call: TRBV7-9; cdr3_aa: ASSLGGTELTKNIQY
clone_size: few; j_call: TRBJ2-7; v_call: TRBV2; cdr3_aa: ASRRGFNEQY
clone_size: NA; j_call: TRBJ1-6; v_call: TRBV11-3; cdr3_aa: ASSSRRDRGRYNSPLH
clone_size: NA; j_call: TRBJ2-7; v_call: TRBV5-4; cdr3_aa: ASSSGTGADYEQY
clone_size: NA; j_call: TRBJ2-2; v_call: TRBV27; cdr3_aa: ASSRSASGISVPTGELF
clone_size: NA; j_call: TRBJ1-2; v_call: TRBV10-3; cdr3_aa: AISIDRANGYT
clone_size: few; j_call: TRBJ1-6; v_call: TRBV19; cdr3_aa: ASSSFGQGAFSPLH